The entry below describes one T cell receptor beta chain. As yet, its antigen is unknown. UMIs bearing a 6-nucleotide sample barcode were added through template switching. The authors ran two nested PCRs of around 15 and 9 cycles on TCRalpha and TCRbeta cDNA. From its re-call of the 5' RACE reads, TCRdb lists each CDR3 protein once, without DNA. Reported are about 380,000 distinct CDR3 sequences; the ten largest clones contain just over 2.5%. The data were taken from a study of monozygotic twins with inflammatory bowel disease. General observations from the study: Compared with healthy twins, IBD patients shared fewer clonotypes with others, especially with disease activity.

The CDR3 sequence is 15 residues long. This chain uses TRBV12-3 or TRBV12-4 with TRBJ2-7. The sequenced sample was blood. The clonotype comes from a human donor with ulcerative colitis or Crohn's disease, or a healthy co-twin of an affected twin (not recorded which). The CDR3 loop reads CASSLLPSESYEQYF.